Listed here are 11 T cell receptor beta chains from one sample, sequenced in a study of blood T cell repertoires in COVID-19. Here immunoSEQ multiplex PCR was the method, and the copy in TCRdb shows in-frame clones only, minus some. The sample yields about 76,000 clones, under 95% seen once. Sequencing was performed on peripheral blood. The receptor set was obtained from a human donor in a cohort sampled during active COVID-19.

CDR3 coding DNA: TGTGCCAGCAGTCCATCCGGGACAGGGTCTGAAAAACTGTTTTTT. As protein: CASSPSGTGSEKLFF. This sequence joins TRBV28 and TRBJ1-4; 9 positions match TRBD1. Per the germline V gene, CDR1 is MDHEN and CDR2 is SYDVKM. This CDR3 contains 15 residues. Trimming cost V 5 bases and J 7 bases; bases outside gene matches: 8.

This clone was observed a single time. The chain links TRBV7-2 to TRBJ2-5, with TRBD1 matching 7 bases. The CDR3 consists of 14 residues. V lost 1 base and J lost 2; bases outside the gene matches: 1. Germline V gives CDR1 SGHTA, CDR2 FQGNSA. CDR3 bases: TGTGCCAGCAGCTTAGGGGGACAGCAAGAGACCCAGTACTTC. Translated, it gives CASSLGGQQETQYF. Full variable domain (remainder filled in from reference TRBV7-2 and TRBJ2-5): GAGVSQSPSNKVTEKGKDVELRCDPISGHTALYWYRQSLGQGLEFLIYFQGNSAPDKSGLPSDRFSAERTGGSVSTLTIQRTQQEDSAVYLCASSLGGQQETQYFGPGTRLLVL.

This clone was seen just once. The DNA for the CDR3 is TGTGCCTGGAGTCTGCAGGGAAGCCAGCCCCAGCATTTT. It encodes CAWSLQGSQPQHF. The chain joins TRBV30 to TRBJ1-5; TRBD1 is a possible D gene (5 bases). CDR1 and CDR2 from the germline V gene are GTSNPN and SVGIG (reference sequence). The CDR3 sequence is 13 residues long. V lost 2 bases and J 7 bases, leaving 12 bases between the germline ends.

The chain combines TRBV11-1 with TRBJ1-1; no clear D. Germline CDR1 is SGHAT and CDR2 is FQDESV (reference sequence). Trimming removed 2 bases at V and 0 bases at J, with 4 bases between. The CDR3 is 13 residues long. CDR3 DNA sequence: TGTGCCAGCAGCTTATCAGTGAACACTGAAGCTTTCTTT. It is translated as CASSLSVNTEAFF.

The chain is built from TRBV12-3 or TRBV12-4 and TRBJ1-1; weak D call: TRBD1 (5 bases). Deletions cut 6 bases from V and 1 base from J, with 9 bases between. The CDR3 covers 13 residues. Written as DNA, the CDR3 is TGTGCCAGCAGCCTGACAGCGAACACTGAAGCTTTCTTT. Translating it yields CASSLTANTEAFF.

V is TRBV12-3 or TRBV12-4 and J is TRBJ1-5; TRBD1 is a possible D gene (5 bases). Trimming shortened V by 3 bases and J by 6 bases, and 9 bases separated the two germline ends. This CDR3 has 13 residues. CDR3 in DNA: TGTGCCAGCAGTTTGACAGCGCTTCAGCCCCAGCATTTT. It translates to CASSLTALQPQHF.

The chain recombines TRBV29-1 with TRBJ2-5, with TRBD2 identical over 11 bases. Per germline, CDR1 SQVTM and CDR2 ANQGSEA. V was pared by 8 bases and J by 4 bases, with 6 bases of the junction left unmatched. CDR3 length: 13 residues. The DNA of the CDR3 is TGCAGCCATCTAGCGGGGGGCAGAGAGACCCAGTACTTC. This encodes CSHLAGGRETQYF.

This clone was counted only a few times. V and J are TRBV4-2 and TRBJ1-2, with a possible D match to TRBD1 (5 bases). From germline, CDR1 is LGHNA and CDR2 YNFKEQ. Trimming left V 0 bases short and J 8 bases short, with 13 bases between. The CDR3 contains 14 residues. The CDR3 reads CASSQEGGVGGYTF. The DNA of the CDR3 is TGTGCCAGCAGCCAAGAGGGGGGGGTAGGAGGCTACACCTTC.

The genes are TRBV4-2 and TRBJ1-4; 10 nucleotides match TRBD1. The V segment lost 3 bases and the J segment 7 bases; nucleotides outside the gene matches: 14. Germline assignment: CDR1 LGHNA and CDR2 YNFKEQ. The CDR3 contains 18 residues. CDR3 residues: CASSHSGTGVRLGEKLFF. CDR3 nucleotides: TGTGCCAGCAGCCACTCCGGGACAGGGGTACGCTTGGGTGAAAAACTGTTTTTT.

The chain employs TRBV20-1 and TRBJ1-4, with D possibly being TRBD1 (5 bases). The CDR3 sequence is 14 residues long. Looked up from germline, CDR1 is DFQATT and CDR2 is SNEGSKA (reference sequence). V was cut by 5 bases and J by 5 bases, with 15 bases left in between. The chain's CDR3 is CSAREQVSNEKLFF. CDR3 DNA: TGCAGTGCTCGTGAACAGGTATCGAATGAAAAACTGTTTTTT.

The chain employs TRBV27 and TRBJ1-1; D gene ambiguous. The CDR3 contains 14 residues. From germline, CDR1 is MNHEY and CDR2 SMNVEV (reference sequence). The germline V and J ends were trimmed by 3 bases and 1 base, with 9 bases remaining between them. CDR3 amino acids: CASSFLGRNTEAFF. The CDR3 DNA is TGTGCCAGCAGTTTTCTAGGGAGGAACACTGAAGCTTTCTTT.